This entry lists 26 T cell receptor beta chains sequenced from one sample in a study of Ad26.COV2.S vaccination and SARS-CoV-2 variants. Method: immunoSEQ multiplex PCR; TCRdb's copy keeps in-frame clones and lacks some. The sample lists around 100,000 clones, more than 70% occurring once. Specimen: peripheral blood, collected after recovery from COVID-19. The receptors shown here come from a human donor who had recovered from COVID-19.

The chain is built from TRBV24-1 and TRBJ2-1; 11 bases fit TRBD2. CDR1 is KGHDR and CDR2 is SFDVKD in the germline V gene. The CDR3 is 13 residues long. V was clipped by 9 bases and J by 4 bases; unmatched bases: 1. The CDR3 bases are TGTGCCACCCGACTAGCGGGGTACAATGAGCAGTTCTTC. This gives the protein CATRLAGYNEQFF.

V is TRBV4-1 and J is TRBJ2-1, with D perhaps matching TRBD1 (5 bases). The ends were cut back, 0 bases at V and 8 bases at J, with 11 bases in the middle. Germline CDR1 is MGHRA and CDR2 is YSYEKL. The CDR3 totals 14 residues. The CDR3 DNA is TGCGCCAGCAGCCAAGATGGTAGGGGCCATGAGCAGTTCTTC. The encoded protein is CASSQDGRGHEQFF.

The chain is built from TRBV5-1 and TRBJ2-2; D is uncertain. The germline V and J ends were trimmed by 0 bases and 1 base, with 16 bases remaining between them. CDR1 SGHRS and CDR2 YFSETQ come from the germline V gene. CDR3 size: 18 residues. CDR3 region: CASSLVGIGPENTGELFF. As DNA, the CDR3 is TGCGCCAGCAGCTTGGTTGGGATAGGGCCCGAGAACACCGGGGAGCTGTTTTTT.

The V call is TRBV12-3 or TRBV12-4, the J call TRBJ1-2, with no clear D. CDR3 length: 12 amino acids. V was pared by 7 bases and J by 3 bases, with 9 bases between. The CDR3 DNA sequence: TGTGCCAGCACTTCGCTCCACTATGGCTACACCTTC. The encoded protein is CASTSLHYGYTF.

This chain joins TRBV25-1 and TRBJ1-2, with 8 bases matching TRBD1. Germline V CDR1 and CDR2: MGHDK, SYGVNS. The V and J ends lost 2 bases and 5 bases, in that order; junction bases with no gene match: 13. The CDR3 extends over 17 amino acids. The chain's CDR3 is CASSEATGASSLYGYTF. The CDR3 bases are TGTGCCAGCAGTGAAGCGACAGGGGCCTCATCGCTGTATGGCTACACCTTC.

The genes are TRBV15 and TRBJ2-7; D call uncertain. Deletions cut 0 bases from V and 3 bases from J, with 6 bases between. Per the germline V gene, CDR1 is LNHNV and CDR2 is YYDKDF (reference sequence). The CDR3 is made up of 13 amino acids. CDR3 nucleotide sequence: TGTGCCACCAGCAGAGATCAAGACTACGAGCAGTACTTC. Protein product: CATSRDQDYEQYF.

The chain is built from TRBV6-6 and TRBJ2-2; possible D gene TRBD2, 5 bases. The CDR3 is 15 amino acids. Germline values: CDR1 MNHNY, CDR2 SVGAGI (reference sequence). The V and J ends lost 8 bases and 4 bases respectively, with 17 bases between them. This CDR3 is CASGRTDSGTGELFF. CDR3 coding DNA: TGTGCCAGCGGTAGGACTGACTCGGGCACCGGGGAGCTGTTTTTT.

V gene TRBV6-1 combines with J gene TRBJ1-3, with D unclear. The germline CDR1 and CDR2 sequences are MNHNS and SASEGT. The CDR3 extends over 12 amino acids. The V and J ends lost 6 bases and 3 bases respectively, with 6 bases between them. The CDR3 region is CASRTGGNTIYF. The CDR3, as DNA: TGTGCCAGCAGGACCGGTGGAAACACCATATATTTT.

The chain joins TRBV5-1 to TRBJ2-3; 8 nucleotides agree with TRBD2. Germline trimming cut 2 bases from V and 0 bases from J; bases unmatched to any gene: 5. The CDR3 length is 16 residues. Germline V gives CDR1 SGHRS, CDR2 YFSETQ. The CDR3 region is CASSFGASGSTDTQYF. CDR3 sequence (DNA): TGCGCCAGCAGCTTTGGGGCTAGCGGGAGCACAGATACGCAGTATTTT. Looking up the rest from reference TRBV5-1 and TRBJ2-3 gives the full variable domain: KAGVTQTPRYLIKTRGQQVTLSCSPISGHRSVSWYQQTPGQGLQFLFEYFSETQRNKGNFPGRFSGRQFSNSRSEMNVSTLELGDSALYLCASSFGASGSTDTQYFGPGTRLTVL.

This clone was counted only a few times. The chain couples TRBV6-2 or TRBV6-3 to TRBJ1-5; maybe TRBD1 (6 bases). V dropped 5 bases and J dropped 3 bases, with 14 bases sitting between them. Germline loops: CDR1 MNHEY, CDR2 SVGEGT. The CDR3 has 15 residues. CDR3 in DNA: TGTGCCAGCAGTGACTGGACAGTTTACAATCAGCCCCAGCATTTT. This translates into CASSDWTVYNQPQHF.

The V gene is TRBV7-8, the J gene TRBJ2-7; D not resolved. The CDR3 covers 14 residues. Between the trimmed V and J ends, which lost 6 bases and 1 base, there was a span of 13 bases. Germline loops: CDR1 SGHVS, CDR2 FQNEAQ. The CDR3 region has the DNA TGTGCCAGCAGATTAACCGTATTGTCCTACGAGCAGTACTTC. Translating it yields CASRLTVLSYEQYF.

This chain connects TRBV28 to TRBJ1-2; TRBD1 is a possible D gene (6 bases). Germline V gene data show CDR1 as MDHEN and CDR2 as SYDVKM. The CDR3 length is 16 residues. The V end lost 3 bases, the J end lost 4 bases, and 18 bases lay between the germline ends. CDR3 sequence reads: CASSFRDTRTPYGYTF. The CDR3 region has the DNA TGTGCCAGCAGTTTCCGGGACACCCGCACCCCCTATGGCTACACCTTC.

For this clone: The same CDR3 arises from other DNA sequences in this sample as well. The J gene is TRBJ2-1, the V gene TRBV9; TRBD1 might be the D (5 bases). The CDR3 is made up of 15 amino acids. In germline, CDR1 is SGDLS, CDR2 YYNGEE. V lost 0 bases, J lost 3 bases, and 10 bases lay in between. The CDR3: CASSVGADSYNEQFF. CDR3 in DNA: TGTGCCAGCAGCGTAGGAGCAGACAGCTACAATGAGCAGTTCTTC. The full variable domain, completed using reference TRBV9 and TRBJ2-1, is DSGVTQTPKHLITATGQRVTLRCSPRSGDLSVYWYQQSLDQGLQFLIQYYNGEERAKGNILERFSAQQFPDLHSELNLSSLELGDSALYFCASSVGADSYNEQFFGPGTRLTVL.

This chain uses TRBV2 with TRBJ2-7; possibly TRBD1 for D (5 bases). CDR1 and CDR2 from the germline V gene are SNHLY and FYNNEI. The CDR3 totals 15 residues. The V end lost 3 bases, the J end lost 3 bases, and 15 bases lay between the germline ends. The DNA for the CDR3 is TGTGCCAGCAGTGAGGGGCAGGGTCGAATCTACGAGCAGTACTTC. This encodes CASSEGQGRIYEQYF. The full variable domain, rest sourced from reference TRBV2 and TRBJ2-7, is EPEVTQTPSHQVTQMGQEVILRCVPISNHLYFYWYRQILGQKVEFLVSFYNNEISEKSEIFDDQFSVERPDGSNFTLKIRSTKLEDSAMYFCASSEGQGRIYEQYFGPGTRLTVT.

The table lists this clone with a few counts. V gene TRBV11-3 combines with J gene TRBJ2-1; possible D gene TRBD1, 7 bases. The CDR3 is 14 residues long. Between the trimmed V and J ends, which lost 7 bases and 7 bases, there was a span of 17 bases. Germline V gene data show CDR1 as SGHNT and CDR2 as YENEEA. The CDR3 loop is CASTQGGLPNEQFF. The CDR3 region has the DNA TGTGCCAGCACCCAGGGGGGCTTACCAAATGAGCAGTTCTTC.

J is TRBJ2-3 and V is TRBV7-9; D may correspond to TRBD1 or TRBD2 (5 bases each). The V and J ends lost 1 base and 2 bases respectively, with 10 bases between them. CDR1 SEHNR and CDR2 FQNEAQ come from the germline V gene (reference sequence). This CDR3 has 15 amino acids. The CDR3 DNA follows: TGTGCCAGCAGCTTAGTGGGACGGAACACAGATACGCAGTATTTT. Translating it yields CASSLVGRNTDTQYF.

The chain links TRBV28 to TRBJ1-2; D is uncertain. The length of the CDR3 is 14 residues. The germline gives CDR1 MDHEN, CDR2 SYDVKM. V was shortened by 3 bases and J by 1 base, with 9 bases between the two germline ends. CDR3 sequence reads: CASSFGMGNYGYTF. CDR3 nucleotides: TGTGCCAGCAGTTTTGGCATGGGTAACTATGGCTACACCTTC.

V and J are TRBV28 and TRBJ2-3; no reliable D call. Germline CDR1 reads MDHEN; CDR2 reads SYDVKM. Trimming cost V 3 bases and J 7 bases, with 17 bases left between them. This CDR3 spans 15 amino acids. The CDR3 spells CASSFVRERVYTQYF. The CDR3 bases are TGTGCCAGCAGTTTCGTGCGAGAAAGAGTTTATACGCAGTATTTT.

V is TRBV27 and J is TRBJ1-1, with TRBD1 matching over 7 bases. The junction had 13 bases not matched to a gene; V was cut back by 6 bases and J by 0 bases. Germline CDR1 reads MNHEY; CDR2 reads SMNVEV (reference sequence). The CDR3 runs to 17 residues. Here the CDR3 reads CASRPGTVGGLNTEAFF. The CDR3 nucleotides are TGTGCCAGCAGGCCCGGGACAGTCGGGGGCCTGAACACTGAAGCTTTCTTT.

A single count supports this clone. CDR3 amino acids: CSARASYGYTF. The CDR3 DNA reads TGCAGTGCTAGGGCCAGTTATGGCTACACCTTC. The chain employs TRBV20-1 and TRBJ1-2; no clear D. The CDR3 has 11 residues. Trimming left V 3 bases short and J 5 bases short, with 7 bases between. Germline V gene data show CDR1 as DFQATT and CDR2 as SNEGSKA (reference sequence).

The J gene is TRBJ1-6, the V gene TRBV5-1; the D is unclear. This CDR3 comprises 13 residues. V lost 0 bases to trimming and J lost 7 bases, with 5 bases between them. Germline assignment: CDR1 SGHRS and CDR2 YFSETQ. The CDR3, as DNA: TGCGCCAGCAGCTTGGGGGTAAATTCACCCCTCCACTTT. This gives the protein CASSLGVNSPLHF.

This chain uses TRBV7-8 with TRBJ1-1; 10 nucleotides agree with TRBD1. The CDR3 runs to 14 residues. Looked up from germline, CDR1 is SGHVS and CDR2 is FQNEAQ. The V segment lost 5 bases and the J segment 4 bases; nucleotides outside the gene matches: 4. Written as DNA, the CDR3 is TGTGCCAGCAGCCGGGGACAGGGGAGCACTGAAGCTTTCTTT. This translates into CASSRGQGSTEAFF.

The V and J genes are TRBV28 and TRBJ2-7; D might be TRBD1 (5 bases). V dropped 2 bases and J dropped 2 bases, with 7 bases sitting between them. CDR3 size: 13 residues. Germline values: CDR1 MDHEN, CDR2 SYDVKM. CDR3 sequence reads: CASSLGRAYEQYF. CDR3 bases: TGTGCCAGCAGTTTAGGCAGGGCCTACGAGCAGTACTTC.

This sequence joins TRBV10-3 and TRBJ1-1, with 8 bases fitting TRBD1. The V gene's germline CDR1 is ENHRY and CDR2 SYGVKD. V was pared by 4 bases and J by 5 bases, with 9 bases of the junction left unmatched. The CDR3 has 15 amino acids. The CDR3 loop is CAISGQGNRGTEAFF. The CDR3 DNA follows: TGTGCCATCAGTGGACAGGGGAATCGTGGGACTGAAGCTTTCTTT.

The chain recombines TRBV5-1 with TRBJ1-4; D ambiguous. This CDR3 has 17 residues. Germline V gene data show CDR1 as SGHRS and CDR2 as YFSETQ. With 0 bases removed from V and 1 base from J, the gap between germline ends came to 13 bases. CDR3 amino acids: CASSLGSFGGTNEKLFF. The CDR3 DNA reads as TGCGCCAGCAGCTTGGGATCTTTCGGAGGAACTAATGAAAAACTGTTTTTT. The complete variable domain, with remaining parts taken from reference TRBV5-1 and TRBJ1-4, reads KAGVTQTPRYLIKTRGQQVTLSCSPISGHRSVSWYQQTPGQGLQFLFEYFSETQRNKGNFPGRFSGRQFSNSRSEMNVSTLELGDSALYLCASSLGSFGGTNEKLFFGSGTQLSVL.

V is TRBV29-1 and J is TRBJ1-1, with a weak D call TRBD1 (5 bases). Trimming cost V 7 bases and J 1 base, with 19 bases left between them. Germline V gene lookup returns CDR1 SQVTM and CDR2 ANQGSEA. The CDR3 is 15 residues long. This chain's CDR3 is CSAPTGAQPNTEAFF. The CDR3, as DNA: TGCAGCGCCCCAACAGGTGCCCAACCGAACACTGAAGCTTTCTTT.